The source of this T cell receptor beta chain is a study of shared T cell receptors in the human thymus. The germline V gene has CDR1 SGHRS and CDR2 YFSETQ. Trimming left V 4 bases short and J 7 bases short, with 11 bases between. The CDR3 runs to 12 residues. Produced via immunoSEQ multiplex PCR; TCRdb's table is partial and in-frame only. The table lists some 700,000 clones, 88% of them singletons. These records were also assigned to another study, of human thymus T cells. That study adds: Immunologically healthy infants in Finland undergoing congenital heart defect surgery were the donors. Thymus specimens were resections from corrective heart surgery. As related research reported, thymic repertoires overlapped highly among unrelated individuals.

The chain carries TRBV5-1 and TRBJ1-2; D not resolved. This sequence originates from a boy in the first two years of life with a congenital heart defect. Sequenced input: thymocytes. CDR3 DNA: TGCGCCAGCAGCAACGGGCGGGGTGGCTACACCTTC. It specifies CASSNGRGGYTF.